Following are 32 T cell receptor beta chains from one sample sequenced in a study of CD8 T cells in Susac syndrome. With random hexamers, reverse transcription was performed on roughly 0.45 to 1 ug of RNA. TCRdb re-called the immunoSEQ multiplex PCR reads through MiXCR, storing one row per CDR3 protein. The sample contains 140,000 to 150,000 distinct CDR3 sequences, 90% to 95% of which appear only once. Sequences were obtained from CD4+ T cells from PBMCs. These receptors were collected from a human donor with multiple sclerosis.

The chain combines TRBV28 with TRBJ1-4; D remains unclear. The germline gives CDR1 MDHEN, CDR2 SYDVKM. Trimming stripped 6 bases from V and 0 bases from J, with 11 bases between. The CDR3 is 15 residues long. For the CDR3, the DNA is TGTGCCAGCAGCCCGACCGGGACAACTAATGAAAAACTGTTTTTT. This encodes CASSPTGTTNEKLFF.

CDR3 loop: CAWSAGVNQPQHF. CDR3 sequence (DNA): TGTGCCTGGAGCGCAGGGGTCAATCAGCCCCAGCATTTT. The chain is built from TRBV30 and TRBJ1-5; TRBD1 might be the D (6 bases). CDR1 is GTSNPN, CDR2 SVGIG, per germline (reference sequence). The V gene lost 3 bases and the J gene lost 3 bases, with 9 bases spanning the gap. CDR3 length: 13 residues.

This clonotype was picked up one time. Compared with germline, one end of the junction differs, possibly owing to a read error. The rearrangement links TRBV29-1 to TRBJ1-2; tentatively, D is TRBD1 (5 bases). The CDR3 has 12 residues. The germline V gene encodes CDR1 SQVTM and CDR2 ANQGSEA. In DNA, the CDR3 is TGCAGCGCTGAACGACAGACTTATGGCTACACCTTC. Translated, it gives CSAERQTYGYTF. The full variable domain, rest sourced from reference TRBV29-1 and TRBJ1-2, is SAVISQKPSRDICQRGTSLTIQCQVDSQVTMMFWYRQQPGQSLTLIATANQGSEATYESGFVIDKFPISRPNLTFSTLTVSNMSPEDSSIYLCSAERQTYGYTFGSGTRLTVV.

This chain joins TRBV6-6 and TRBJ1-2; tentatively, D is TRBD1 (5 bases). The V gene's germline CDR1 is MNHNY and CDR2 SVGAGI (reference sequence). The CDR3 extends over 12 amino acids. The V gene lost 9 bases and the J gene lost 4 bases, with 12 bases spanning the gap. The CDR3 sequence: CASLRGSYGYTF. In nucleotides, the CDR3 is TGTGCCAGTCTACGGGGGTCCTATGGCTACACCTTC.

This chain links TRBV30 with TRBJ1-6; D gene ambiguous. The germline V gene has CDR1 GTSNPN and CDR2 SVGIG (reference sequence). The CDR3 has 17 amino acids. V was trimmed by 0 bases and J by 9 bases, leaving 21 bases between them. The CDR3 DNA follows: TGTGCCTGGAGTGTACAAGCTGGACTCCGAACGGGTTCACCCCTCCACTTT. This encodes CAWSVQAGLRTGSPLHF.

V usage is TRBV20-1 and J usage is TRBJ1-1; D perhaps matches TRBD1 (5 bases). Germline V CDR1 and CDR2: DFQATT, SNEGSKA (reference sequence). The CDR3 consists of 13 residues. With 3 bases removed from V and 4 bases from J, the gap between germline ends came to 12 bases. CDR3 nucleotides: TGCAGTGCTAGCGTCAGGGAGAGCACTGAAGCTTTCTTT. Protein sequence: CSASVRESTEAFF.

CDR3 DNA sequence: TGTGCCAGCAGCCCAGGGGCCAACTACAATGAGCAGTTCTTC. This encodes CASSPGANYNEQFF. The chain recombines TRBV7-3 with TRBJ2-1; weak D call: TRBD1 (6 bases). Germline CDR1 is SGHTA and CDR2 is FQGTGA. This CDR3 has 14 amino acids. Trimming took 5 bases from V and 3 from J, leaving 11 bases between them.

The gene calls are TRBV7-9 and TRBJ1-1; weak D call: TRBD1 (6 bases). Trimming shortened V by 5 bases and J by 5 bases, and 15 bases separated the two germline ends. The germline gives CDR1 SEHNR, CDR2 FQNEAQ (reference sequence). The CDR3 runs to 14 residues. The CDR3 nucleotides read TGTGCCAGCAGCCCCTGGCAGGGGCGAACTGAAGCTTTCTTT. Translation: CASSPWQGRTEAFF.

This chain links TRBV5-6 with TRBJ2-2; 9 bases agree with TRBD1. V shed 3 bases, J shed 5 bases, and the junction held 8 bases outside the gene matches. The CDR3 is made up of 16 amino acids. CDR1 is SGHDT, CDR2 YYEEEE, per germline. The DNA for the CDR3 is TGTGCCAGCAGCTGGGGACAGGGTGCGGGAACCGGGGAGCTGTTTTTT. Translated: CASSWGQGAGTGELFF.

This chain joins TRBV12-3 or TRBV12-4 and TRBJ2-6; no reliable D call. The CDR3 is 14 residues long. V lost 7 bases, J lost 2 bases, and 9 bases lay in between. The CDR3 sequence: CASTGIAGANVLTF. In nucleotides, the CDR3 is TGTGCCAGCACGGGTATTGCTGGGGCCAACGTCCTGACTTTC.

This sequence joins TRBV19 and TRBJ1-2; TRBD1 matches at 10 bases. Trimming took 5 bases from V and 4 from J; bases not matched to a gene: 10. CDR1 and CDR2 (germline): LNHDA, SQIVND (reference sequence). The CDR3 is 16 residues long. The CDR3: CASSPTGTGESYGYTF. CDR3 DNA: TGTGCCAGTAGTCCCACAGGGACAGGGGAAAGCTATGGCTACACCTTC.

This chain joins TRBV12-3 or TRBV12-4 and TRBJ2-7; no clear D gene. This CDR3 has 15 residues. The ends were cut back, 6 bases at V and 0 bases at J, with 15 bases in the middle. CDR3: CASSYGVPHSYEQYF. The CDR3 coding sequence is TGTGCCAGCAGCTATGGGGTGCCCCACTCCTACGAGCAGTACTTC.

The J gene is TRBJ1-1, the V gene TRBV20-1; D remains unclear. Germline CDR1 is DFQATT and CDR2 is SNEGSKA (reference sequence). This CDR3 contains 12 residues. Trimming pared 0 bases from V and 6 bases from J, leaving 8 bases between. CDR3 bases: TGCAGTGCTAGAGATCAGACCCCTGAAGCTTTCTTT. This encodes CSARDQTPEAFF.

The chain uses TRBV7-3 and TRBJ2-1; D may be TRBD1 or TRBD2 (6 bases each). V was clipped by 8 bases and J by 8 bases, with 13 bases between them. The CDR3 is made up of 12 amino acids. Germline V lookup: CDR1 SGHTA, CDR2 FQGTGA. The CDR3 DNA reads TGTGCCAGCGGCCACGGGGGCCATGAGCAGTTCTTC. Its translation: CASGHGGHEQFF.

The rearrangement links TRBV4-1 to TRBJ2-7; D is perhaps TRBD1 (6 bases). From germline, CDR1 is MGHRA and CDR2 YSYEKL. CDR3 length: 14 residues. V was shortened by 0 bases and J by 5 bases, with 11 bases between the two germline ends. The DNA of the CDR3 is TGCGCCAGCAGCCAAGATCAGGGGCGCGACGAGCAGTACTTC. Residues: CASSQDQGRDEQYF.

J is TRBJ2-1 and V is TRBV12-3 or TRBV12-4; TRBD2 matches 8 bases. V dropped 3 bases and J dropped 5; count of bases not matched to a gene: 3. The CDR3 sequence is 14 residues long. CDR3 sequence (DNA): TGTGCCAGCAGTTTCTTACTAGCGGACAATGAGCAGTTCTTC. Protein sequence: CASSFLLADNEQFF.

The genes are TRBV5-6 and TRBJ2-7, with D perhaps assigned TRBD1 or TRBD2 (5 bases each). Deletions cut 3 bases from V and 4 bases from J, with 17 bases between. Looked up from germline, CDR1 is SGHDT and CDR2 is YYEEEE. The CDR3 has 15 amino acids. CDR3 DNA sequence: TGTGCCAGCAGCTGGGACCCCTCGAGGTCGTACGAGCAGTACTTC. It translates to CASSWDPSRSYEQYF.

The rearrangement joins TRBV6-1 to TRBJ2-3; D not resolved. Germline V gene lookup returns CDR1 MNHNS and CDR2 SASEGT. The V gene lost 4 bases and the J gene lost 4 bases, with 12 bases spanning the gap. The CDR3 loop spans 14 amino acids. The CDR3 here is CASSGWSASDTQYF. CDR3 in DNA: TGTGCCAGCAGTGGGTGGTCCGCTTCAGATACGCAGTATTTT.

This clonotype was observed once. The rearrangement links TRBV9 to TRBJ2-7; D could derive from TRBD1 or TRBD2 (6 bases each). CDR1 and CDR2 (germline): SGDLS, YYNGEE. V was clipped by 4 bases and J by 6 bases, with 17 bases between them. CDR3 length: 14 amino acids. CDR3 bases: TGTGCCAGCAGCCCCCATGGGGGGCTAAGCGAGCAGTACTTC. It codes for CASSPHGGLSEQYF. Together with reference TRBV9 and TRBJ2-7, the CDR3 gives the full variable domain: DSGVTQTPKHLITATGQRVTLRCSPRSGDLSVYWYQQSLDQGLQFLIQYYNGEERAKGNILERFSAQQFPDLHSELNLSSLELGDSALYFCASSPHGGLSEQYFGPGTRLTVT.

This clonotype came up once. The chain carries TRBV20-1 and TRBJ1-5; D possibly corresponds to TRBD1 (5 bases). This CDR3 has 15 residues. V dropped 2 bases and J dropped 0 bases, with 11 bases sitting between them. Germline lookup yields CDR1 DFQATT and CDR2 SNEGSKA (reference sequence). The CDR3 bases are TGCAGTGCTAGACCGGACATTTATAGCAATCAGCCCCAGCATTTT. Amino acids: CSARPDIYSNQPQHF.

The rearrangement uses TRBV5-6 and TRBJ1-6; D is ambiguous. This CDR3 comprises 16 residues. With 1 base removed from V and 15 bases from J, the gap between germline ends came to 23 bases. From germline, CDR1 is SGHDT and CDR2 YYEEEE. CDR3 DNA sequence: TGTGCCAGCAGCTTGTTTGCCCAGGCCCGTAGAGTGCTCCTCCACTTT. Residues: CASSLFAQARRVLLHF.

The V call is TRBV20-1, the J call TRBJ2-3; D is possibly TRBD1 or TRBD2 (6 bases each). With 0 bases removed from V and 2 bases from J, the gap between germline ends came to 12 bases. Looked up from germline, CDR1 is DFQATT and CDR2 is SNEGSKA (reference sequence). This CDR3 region has 15 residues. This chain's CDR3 is CSARDPGGFTDTQYF. For the CDR3, the DNA is TGCAGTGCTAGAGATCCCGGGGGCTTCACAGATACGCAGTATTTT.

The chain has TRBV20-1 and TRBJ1-1; the D gene is possibly TRBD1 (6 bases). Trimming took off 6 bases at V and 4 bases at J, with 12 bases between the two ends. Germline assignment: CDR1 DFQATT and CDR2 SNEGSKA (reference sequence). CDR3 length equals 12 residues. CDR3 sequence (DNA): TGCAGTGCGGTACTAGGGGGCACTGAAGCTTTCTTT. It is translated as CSAVLGGTEAFF.

V and J are TRBV3-1 and TRBJ2-1, with TRBD2 identical over 7 bases. Germline-derived CDR1 and CDR2 are LGHDT and YNNKEL (reference sequence). This CDR3 contains 14 residues. Trimming at V came to 0 bases and at J to 10 bases, leaving 6 bases not matched to a gene. The CDR3 coding sequence is TGTGCCAGCAGCCAAGAAATGAAGCGGGGCGAGCAGTTCTTC. Translation: CASSQEMKRGEQFF.

The chain combines TRBV29-1 with TRBJ1-1, with 7 bases matching TRBD1. Germline loops: CDR1 SQVTM, CDR2 ANQGSEA. V was clipped by 7 bases and J by 1 base; unmatched bases: 6. The CDR3 totals 13 residues. CDR3 DNA: TGCAGCGCTACCGACAGGGCGAACACTGAAGCTTTCTTT. It codes for CSATDRANTEAFF.

The V call is TRBV9, the J call TRBJ2-5, with TRBD2 as a possible D gene (5 bases). V shed 3 bases and J shed 5 bases, with 14 bases lying between them. The CDR3 is made up of 14 amino acids. Germline CDR1 reads SGDLS; CDR2 reads YYNGEE. CDR3 nucleotide sequence: TGTGCCAGCAGCGCACTAGGGCCGGCTGAGACCCAGTACTTC. It yields the protein CASSALGPAETQYF. Looking up the rest from reference TRBV9 and TRBJ2-5 gives the full variable domain: DSGVTQTPKHLITATGQRVTLRCSPRSGDLSVYWYQQSLDQGLQFLIQYYNGEERAKGNILERFSAQQFPDLHSELNLSSLELGDSALYFCASSALGPAETQYFGPGTRLLVL.

The chain recombines TRBV4-3 with TRBJ2-2; the D gene is possibly TRBD2 (7 bases). V lost 3 bases and J 6 bases, leaving 17 bases between the germline ends. The CDR3 covers 16 residues. Germline-derived CDR1 and CDR2 are LGHNA and YSLEER. In nucleotides, the CDR3 is TGCGCCAGCAGCCATGACCCTGGGGGGGCGGCCGGGGAGCTGTTTTTT. This sequence encodes CASSHDPGGAAGELFF.

The chain employs TRBV20-1 and TRBJ2-7, with 8 bases identical to TRBD1. Trimming removed 6 bases from V and 5 bases from J; junction bases left unmatched: 6. Germline V gives CDR1 DFQATT, CDR2 SNEGSKA (reference sequence). The CDR3 covers 12 residues. The CDR3 DNA sequence: TGCAGTGCCGACGGACAGGGCCACGAGCAGTACTTC. This sequence encodes CSADGQGHEQYF.

This clonotype came up once. This chain joins TRBV20-1 and TRBJ2-3; 9 bases are shared with TRBD2. Germline CDR1 reads DFQATT; CDR2 reads SNEGSKA (reference sequence). The CDR3 extends over 19 amino acids. The CDR3, as DNA: TGCAGCACCCGGAGAGGCGGGGGGGCCCGATTGGCGAGCACAGATACGCAGTATTTT. It encodes CSTRRGGGARLASTDTQYF.

The V gene is TRBV29-1, the J gene TRBJ2-1, with 11 bases identical to TRBD2. The germline V gene has CDR1 SQVTM and CDR2 ANQGSEA. The CDR3 extends over 13 amino acids. J was trimmed by 10 bases and V by 4 bases; bases with no gene match: 6. The CDR3: CSVAQLAGDEQFF. Written as DNA, the CDR3 is TGCAGCGTTGCCCAACTAGCGGGAGACGAGCAGTTCTTC.

CDR3 residues: CASSLILGAETQYF. The CDR3 nucleotides read TGTGCCAGCAGCTTGATACTGGGGGCAGAGACCCAGTACTTC. V usage is TRBV5-4 and J usage is TRBJ2-5; weak D call: TRBD1 (6 bases). The CDR3 sequence is 14 residues long. Germline V gene lookup returns CDR1 SGHNT and CDR2 YYREEE (reference sequence). V lost 1 base and J lost 4, with 11 bases in between.

The chain joins TRBV7-2 to TRBJ1-6, with D perhaps matching TRBD1 (6 bases). Germline assignment: CDR1 SGHTA and CDR2 FQGNSA. This CDR3 is built from 15 residues. Trimming cost V 6 bases and J 10 bases, with 19 bases left between them. The CDR3 DNA reads TGTGCCAGCAGACCTGGGGGGGCCCAGCGGTCACCCCTCCACTTT. It translates to CASRPGGAQRSPLHF.